This T cell receptor beta chain was captured by sequencing in a study of shared clonotypes between healthy human individuals. Assay: immunoSEQ multiplex PCR; the TCRdb copy retains only in-frame clones and omits some. Among 630,000 or so clones, 95% to 98% were seen once, and the ten largest hold 0.3%. The naive CD8 subset, CD45RO-negative cells positively selected for CCR7, excluded terminally differentiated effector memory CD45RA+ cells. The CDR3 loop spans 16 amino acids. V trimming: 3 bases; J trimming: 0 bases; junction bases outside the gene matches: 4. The germline gives CDR1 ENHRY, CDR2 SYGVKD. General study points: Sequencing depth was expected to influence donor clonotype sharing.

As for this clone: Its antigen is not identified.

The sequenced sample was naive CD8+ T cells sorted from blood. This chain uses TRBV10-3 with TRBJ2-7, with 11 nucleotides matching TRBD2. The TCR comes from a young man in good health. The CDR3 here is CAISELAGVASYEQYF. CDR3 sequence (DNA): TGTGCCATCAGTGAACTAGCGGGAGTGGCCTCCTACGAGCAGTACTTC.